Included here is one TCR beta chain sequence, with context. This clone's antigen is unknown. Per-base quality was not reported, and no clone a single base away is much larger than it. The germline V end is reduced by 2 bases and the J end by 4 bases; junction bases left unmatched: 8. From the cysteine up to the phenylalanine, the CDR3 has a length of 17 residues. The DNA shown is the 51-base CDR3, in frame from base 1. From a lookup of the germline V gene, CDR1 and CDR2 are MNHEY and SVGEGT. The sample belongs to a study of blood T cell repertoires in COVID-19 (TCRdb year 2020). Some background on the complete study: Collaborator samples came from the United States, Italy and Spain and covered acute and convalescent phases of COVID-19. The material from the prospective study consisted of cDNA or gDNA derived from T cells, B-cell-depleted T cells, or PBMCs. The dataset comprised deeply sampled blood TCRbeta repertoires from subjects exposed to, actively infected with, or recovered from COVID-19. The repertoires were released in a freely available public database intended as a resource for research on the immune response to SARS-CoV-2. The samples were drawn from the first 160 participants of the ongoing ImmuneRACE study and from 950 to 1,500 subjects provided by 6 global collaborators. A de-identified subject ID, COVID-19 status, age in years and sex were almost always included in the sample metadata. Where available, HLA class I and class II types were obtained from metadata supplied by the sample provider rather than from assay-based typing. Study-level results and caveats: The amount of clinical and demographic metadata varied by source and participant and was provided uncurated.

TCRbeta CDR3 regions were amplified from genomic DNA by means of the immunoSEQ Assay, a bias-controlled multiplex PCR. The authors' pipeline ran thus. Within the assay, amplification of reference gene primers was used to estimate how many nucleated cells each sample contained. Sequence reads were collapsed and filtered to measure the absolute abundance of every unique TCRbeta CDR3 rearrangement. For each sample, productive Simpson clonality was calculated by taking the square root of Simpson's diversity index across productive rearrangements. TCRdb provides this immuneACCESS table in a form limited to in-frame rearrangements. Some clones are lacking; in checked studies, under half of them reflect an unresolved V gene, and why the rest are absent is not known. V, J and clone size reflect that table, while D and trimming were determined from the DNA. For this sample the table gives some 100,000 clones, of which approximately 90% were detected only once. Of the sample, about 5% falls within the top ten clones.

Collaborating institutions collected whole blood in K2EDTA tubes following their own protocols. For TCRbeta analysis, collaborators shipped samples as frozen whole blood, isolated PBMCs, or DNA extracted from either of those sample types. This TCR derives from a woman of 80 years or more with active COVID-19. Recombination linked TRBV6-2 or TRBV6-3 to TRBJ2-1; TRBD2 matches 10 bases in the middle. The sequenced sample consisted of peripheral blood. The nucleotide sequence is given as TGTGCCAGCAGTTACAATCCGCTAGCGGGAGAGTACAATGAGCAGTTCTTC. The encoded protein is CASSYNPLAGEYNEQFF.